These 20 T cell receptor beta chains came from one sample sequenced in a study of blood T cell repertoires in COVID-19. Measured with immunoSEQ multiplex PCR; TCRdb has only the in-frame clones, and not every one. The sample consists of hundreds of thousands of clones, roughly 88% of them appearing once. The sample taken for sequencing was peripheral blood. Every receptor here comes from a young man with active or convalescent COVID-19.

The V gene is TRBV4-1, the J gene TRBJ1-4; D gene uncertain. The V gene lost 0 bases and the J gene lost 3 bases, with 11 bases spanning the gap. Germline V gene lookup returns CDR1 MGHRA and CDR2 YSYEKL. CDR3 size: 16 residues. Written as DNA, the CDR3 is TGCGCCAGCAGCCAAGAGGCGGTGCGGGCTAATGAAAAACTGTTTTTT. Amino acid sequence: CASSQEAVRANEKLFF.

This clone was observed a few times. CDR3 DNA: TGCGCCAGCAGCACCTATAGCGGGGGGCACACAGATACGCAGTATTTT. Protein: CASSTYSGGHTDTQYF. V and J are TRBV4-1 and TRBJ2-3; 10 bases are shared with TRBD2. This CDR3 has 16 amino acids. J gave up 2 bases and V 5 bases, and 7 bases lay outside the gene matches. Germline loops: CDR1 MGHRA, CDR2 YSYEKL.

The chain employs TRBV4-1 and TRBJ1-1, with D unresolved. The ends were cut back, 2 bases at V and 6 bases at J, with 7 bases in the middle. The length of the CDR3 is 12 residues. Germline CDR1 MGHRA, CDR2 YSYEKL. CDR3 region: CASSQLNAEAFF. The CDR3, as DNA: TGCGCCAGCAGCCAATTAAATGCTGAAGCTTTCTTT.

The chain recombines TRBV4-1 with TRBJ2-3, with TRBD1 matching 10 bases. Trimming at V came to 3 bases and at J to 2 bases, leaving 5 bases not matched to a gene. This CDR3 spans 16 amino acids. Germline V lookup: CDR1 MGHRA, CDR2 YSYEKL. CDR3 sequence (DNA): TGCGCCAGCAGCCAGCAAGGGACAGGGGTCACAGATACGCAGTATTTT. It yields the protein CASSQQGTGVTDTQYF.

The J gene is TRBJ1-2, the V gene TRBV27; TRBD1 might be the D (5 bases). CDR1 and CDR2 (germline): MNHEY, SMNVEV (reference sequence). The germline V and J ends were trimmed by 5 bases and 8 bases, with 15 bases remaining between them. This CDR3 comprises 13 residues. The CDR3 region has the DNA TGTGCCAGCAGTCACGACAGAGTTGGGGGCTACACCTTC. It codes for CASSHDRVGGYTF.

This chain connects TRBV6-5 to TRBJ1-5, with 7 bases aligning to TRBD1. Unmatched junction bases numbered 6, after V lost 7 bases and J lost 0 bases. Germline V gives CDR1 MNHEY, CDR2 SVGAGI. This CDR3 is built from 15 residues. The CDR3 spells CASKMGQFSNQPQHF. The DNA for the CDR3 is TGTGCCAGCAAGATGGGACAGTTTAGCAATCAGCCCCAGCATTTT.

The gene calls are TRBV27 and TRBJ1-1; 7 nucleotides match TRBD1. J lost 4 bases, V lost 6 bases, and 8 bases had no gene match. Looked up from germline, CDR1 is MNHEY and CDR2 is SMNVEV (reference sequence). The length of the CDR3 is 14 residues. The CDR3: CASRYLGGGTEAFF. In DNA, the CDR3 is TGTGCCAGCAGGTACTTAGGGGGCGGCACTGAAGCTTTCTTT.

The chain recombines TRBV14 with TRBJ2-3; 9 bases agree with TRBD1. CDR3 length: 16 amino acids. The germline V gene encodes CDR1 SGHDN and CDR2 FVKESK. V trimming: 4 bases; J trimming: 4 bases; junction bases outside the gene matches: 9. The CDR3 here is CASSPLYRGLADTQYF. The CDR3 DNA reads as TGTGCCAGCAGCCCACTTTACAGGGGGCTCGCAGATACGCAGTATTTT. Drawing the rest from reference TRBV14 and TRBJ2-3, the complete variable domain is EAGVTQFPSHSVIEKGQTVTLRCDPISGHDNLYWYRRVMGKEIKFLLHFVKESKQDESGMPNNRFLAERTGGTYSTLKVQPAELEDSGVYFCASSPLYRGLADTQYFGPGTRLTVL.

The genes are TRBV21-1 and TRBJ1-3. TRBV21-1 is shown as a pseudogene. This CDR3 region has 15 residues. The CDR3: CASSSEAVPGNTIYF. CDR3 sequence (DNA): TGTGCCAGCAGCAGCGAGGCTGTGCCTGGAAACACCATATATTTT.

This rearrangement joins TRBV19 to TRBJ1-1, with a possible D match to TRBD1 (5 bases). Germline CDR1 and CDR2: LNHDA and SQIVND (reference sequence). Trimming removed 6 bases from V and 8 bases from J, with 19 bases in between. The CDR3 extends over 14 amino acids. CDR3 in amino acids: CASRMGGEWEEAFF. The CDR3 DNA sequence: TGTGCCAGTAGGATGGGAGGGGAGTGGGAAGAAGCTTTCTTT.

The chain has TRBV4-2 and TRBJ1-1; 7 bases fit TRBD1. The CDR3 has 16 residues. Germline trimming cut 2 bases from V and 4 bases from J; bases unmatched to any gene: 10. Germline V lookup: CDR1 LGHNA, CDR2 YNFKEQ. CDR3 region: CASSQTGAQVGTEAFF. Written as DNA, the CDR3 is TGTGCCAGCAGCCAAACAGGGGCACAGGTGGGCACTGAAGCTTTCTTT.

CDR3 coding DNA: TGTGCCAGCAGTACAGGGGCTAGGGAAAAACTGTTTTTT. Protein: CASSTGAREKLFF. The chain couples TRBV5-6 to TRBJ1-4; 7 nucleotides match TRBD1. The CDR3 runs to 13 residues. J gave up 8 bases and V 5 bases, and 6 bases lay outside the gene matches. Germline V gives CDR1 SGHDT, CDR2 YYEEEE.

The gene calls are TRBV2 and TRBJ1-2; TRBD1 agrees at 9 bases. J was trimmed by 8 bases and V by 5 bases; bases with no gene match: 3. CDR1 is SNHLY and CDR2 is FYNNEI in the germline V gene. CDR3 length equals 12 residues. The CDR3 reads CASSRTGEGYTF. CDR3 DNA sequence: TGTGCCAGCAGTAGGACAGGGGAAGGCTACACCTTC.

This clone came up a few times. The chain joins TRBV5-1 to TRBJ2-2; a possible D gene is TRBD1 (5 bases). The CDR3 is made up of 14 amino acids. CDR1 SGHRS and CDR2 YFSETQ come from the germline V gene. V dropped 5 bases and J dropped 2 bases, with 10 bases sitting between them. The CDR3 DNA follows: TGCGCCAGCAGTCGACAGATAAACACCGGGGAGCTGTTTTTT. It codes for CASSRQINTGELFF.

The V gene is TRBV2, the J gene TRBJ1-2; 8 bases are shared with TRBD1. CDR3 length: 15 residues. The V gene's germline CDR1 is SNHLY and CDR2 FYNNEI. The V gene end was trimmed by 1 base and the J gene end by 3 bases; junction bases not matched to a gene: 4. CDR3 protein: CASSEVGRGHYGYTF. CDR3 in DNA: TGTGCCAGCAGTGAAGTGGGCAGGGGGCACTATGGCTACACCTTC.

The rearrangement links TRBV10-2 to TRBJ2-7, with 8 bases fitting TRBD1. V was pared by 1 base and J by 5 bases, with 7 bases of the junction left unmatched. Germline CDR1 reads WSHSY; CDR2 reads SAAADI. The CDR3 loop spans 15 amino acids. Here the CDR3 DNA reads TGCGCCAGCAGTGAGTATGGACAGGGTAACGACGAGCAGTACTTC. As protein: CASSEYGQGNDEQYF.

The CDR3 DNA is TGTGCCAGTTCGACAGGGACGGAGACCCAGTACTTC. As protein: CASSTGTETQYF. The chain employs TRBV12-3 or TRBV12-4 and TRBJ2-5; 7 bases agree with TRBD1. The CDR3 is 12 amino acids. V was pared by 9 bases and J by 5 bases, with 6 bases of the junction left unmatched.

This sequence joins TRBV7-9 and TRBJ2-2; a possible D gene is TRBD2 (5 bases). Per the germline V gene, CDR1 is SEHNR and CDR2 is FQNEAQ (reference sequence). Trimming took off 1 base at V and 6 bases at J, with 15 bases between the two ends. The CDR3 spans 16 residues. The CDR3 loop reads CASSLVWTAEAGELFF. The CDR3 bases are TGTGCCAGCAGCTTAGTTTGGACCGCGGAGGCCGGGGAGCTGTTTTTT. Filled out from reference TRBV7-9 and TRBJ2-2, the complete variable domain reads DTGVSQNPRHKITKRGQNVTFRCDPISEHNRLYWYRQTLGQGPEFLTYFQNEAQLEKSRLLSDRFSAERPKGSFSTLEIQRTEQGDSAMYLCASSLVWTAEAGELFFGEGSRLTVL.

The chain is built from TRBV4-3 and TRBJ1-3; D perhaps matches TRBD1 (6 bases). The CDR3 contains 14 residues. The V gene lost 4 bases and the J gene lost 0 bases, with 7 bases spanning the gap. Germline CDR1 reads LGHNA; CDR2 reads YSLEER. The CDR3, as DNA: TGCGCCAGCAGCCCGGACAGCTCTGGAAACACCATATATTTT. Its translation: CASSPDSSGNTIYF.

This chain uses TRBV25-1 with TRBJ2-5, with TRBD1 as a possible D gene (5 bases). The germline V and J ends were trimmed by 1 base and 1 base, with 7 bases remaining between them. The CDR3 runs 14 residues. Germline V CDR1 and CDR2: MGHDK, SYGVNS. The CDR3 coding sequence is TGTGCCAGCAGTGAATCTCAGGGCCAAGAGACCCAGTACTTC. Encoded protein: CASSESQGQETQYF.